This note documents a single T cell receptor (beta chain) sequence. Antigen specificity is unknown. This sample is part of a study of siplizumab effects on memory and regulatory T cells. General observations from the study: The suppressive capacity of proliferating Tregs from siplizumab cultures remained unconfirmed. Alloreactive sequences traceable to unstimulated CD4+ memory cells were significantly reduced by siplizumab.

Germline V gene lookup returns CDR1 SGHRS and CDR2 YFSETQ. The CDR3 has 16 residues. Trimming left V 4 bases short and J 2 bases short, with 16 bases between. Some clones are missing from TCRdb's copy, which holds only in-frame ones; the method was immunoSEQ multiplex PCR. This sample has 110,000 or so clones, with under 95% found just once. The TCR comes from a human donor in good health. The specimen sequenced was Tregs sorted from blood. The chain joins TRBV5-1 to TRBJ2-1; maybe TRBD1 (6 bases). The chain's CDR3 is CASSPNPTGTYNEQFF. CDR3 nucleotides: TGCGCCAGCAGCCCAAATCCAACAGGGACCTACAATGAGCAGTTCTTC.